The rows below give T cell receptor beta chains drawn from one sample of a study of shared T cell receptors in the human thymus. Some clones are missing from TCRdb's copy, which holds only in-frame ones; the method was immunoSEQ multiplex PCR. The repertoire holds 700,000 to 750,000 clones, 75% to 90% seen once, with over 0.008% in the top ten. These data were also filed under a second study, of human thymus T cells.

Sample: thymocytes. These receptors all come from a girl less than two years old with a congenital heart defect. CDR3s include the opening cysteine and the closing phenylalanine or tryptophan. Each record gives: D gene, clone size, V gene, J gene, CDR3 DNA, CDR3 protein. The D gene is left open where the match is weak. Part of the rows lack a size; the others show once, few, many or a class for expanded clones.

TRBD1	-	TRBV6-5	TRBJ2-1	TGTGCCAGCAGTTACCCAGGACAGGGTGTTCTGTTCTTC	CASSYPGQGVLFF
-	-	TRBV4-3	TRBJ1-5	TGCGCCAGCAGCCAAGATCTCTTTCGGGGAATTGGCAATCAGCCCCAGCATTTT	CASSQDLFRGIGNQPQHF
-	-	TRBV6-6	TRBJ1-4	TGTGCCAGCAGTCGACAGATATCAAATGAAAAACTGTTTTTT	CASSRQISNEKLFF
-	-	TRBV7-9	TRBJ1-4	TGTGCCAGCAGCTTAGGGGCAGTAAATGAAAAACTGTTTTTT	CASSLGAVNEKLFF
TRBD1	-	TRBV4-1	TRBJ1-2	TGCGCCAGCAGCCAAGATGTGAGGAAGGCAGGGGGCATGATCTATGGCTACACCTTC	CASSQDVRKAGGMIYGYTF
-	-	TRBV19	TRBJ2-7	TGTGCCAGTAGTAGATCAGGTCCCTCCTACGAGCAGTACTTC	CASSRSGPSYEQYF
-	-	TRBV5-8	TRBJ1-5	TGTGCCAGCAGCCGTGTCGGGGGTTGGTATCAGCCCCAGCATTTT	CASSRVGGWYQPQHF
-	-	TRBV7-7	TRBJ2-5	TGTGCCAGCAGCTTAGACGGGTCGGAGACCCAGTACTTC	CASSLDGSETQYF
-	-	TRBV2	TRBJ1-5	TGTGCCAGCAGCCAGGGCTACTCAAAGCATCAGCCCCAGCATTTT	CASSQGYSKHQPQHF
-	few	TRBV27	TRBJ1-1	TGTGCCAGCAGGTGGCAGATGAACACTGAAGCTTTCTTT	CASRWQMNTEAFF
TRBD1	-	TRBV18	TRBJ2-5	TGTGCCAGCTCACCGTTACAGGGGCCTTCTCAAGAGACCCAGTACTTC	CASSPLQGPSQETQYF
-	-	TRBV7-2	TRBJ2-3	TGTGCCAGCAGGCCGGAGAAAACAGATACGCAGTATTTT	CASRPEKTDTQYF
TRBD2	-	TRBV2	TRBJ2-2	TGTGCCAGCGTTATCCTAGCGGGGCGATTGGACACCGGGGAGCTGTTTTTT	CASVILAGRLDTGELFF
-	-	TRBV5-1	TRBJ1-1	TGCGCCAGCAAACGAGGGGCGCGGGGGGAGCCTAACACTGAAGCTTTCTTT	CASKRGARGEPNTEAFF
-	-	TRBV14	TRBJ1-2	TGTGCCAGCAGCCAAGGTACAGGCCACTATGGCTACACCTTC	CASSQGTGHYGYTF
-	few	TRBV27	TRBJ1-1	TGTGCCAGCAGCATCCTCGCGGGGCGAAGCACTGAAGCTTTCTTT	CASSILAGRSTEAFF
TRBD2	-	TRBV7-2	TRBJ2-3	TGTGCCAGCAGCCAATTTTCGGGACTAGCGGGGGGGCGCACAGATACGCAGTATTTT	CASSQFSGLAGGRTDTQYF
TRBD1	-	TRBV7-7	TRBJ2-7	TGTGCTAGCAGCCAGACAGGGGCGAAAAATTGGTCCGAGCAGTACTTC	CASSQTGAKNWSEQYF
-	-	TRBV2	TRBJ2-7	TGTGCCAGCAGTGAAATTATGAGGGGACTCCGAAGCTCCTACGAGCAGTACTTC	CASSEIMRGLRSSYEQYF
-	-	TRBV4-2	TRBJ1-3	TGTGCCAGCAGCCAAGCTCAGAGGGTCGGACCGAGGCACACCATATATTTT	CASSQAQRVGPRHTIYF
TRBD2	-	TRBV9	TRBJ2-5	TGTGCCAGCAGCCCCCATGGGGGGGGGACCTCACAAGAGACCCAGTACTTC	CASSPHGGGTSQETQYF
-	-	TRBV10-3	TRBJ1-6	TGTGCCATCAGTGCGGTAGGGTGGGAGCCTAATTCACCCCTCCACTTT	CAISAVGWEPNSPLHF
TRBD1	-	TRBV7-6	TRBJ1-2	TGTGCCAGCAGCTTAAGGGGACAGAACTATGGCTACACCTTC	CASSLRGQNYGYTF
TRBD1	-	TRBV30	TRBJ2-5	TGTGCCTGGAGCGAGGGACAGGTGTCCGAGACCCAGTACTTC	CAWSEGQVSETQYF
TRBD1	-	TRBV6-4	TRBJ1-2	TGTGCCAGCAGTTCGGACAGGGGGCTCAGTAACTATGGCTACACCTTC	CASSSDRGLSNYGYTF
-	-	TRBV6-1	TRBJ1-5	TGTGCCAGCAGTAAGACAGTAAATCAGCCCCAGCATTTT	CASSKTVNQPQHF
-	few	TRBV29-1	TRBJ1-4	TGCAGCGTTGTGGGGGGGGCTAATGAAAAACTGTTTTTT	CSVVGGANEKLFF
-	-	TRBV10-3	TRBJ1-2	TGTGCCATCAATAATGACATCGCCTATGGCTACACCTTC	CAINNDIAYGYTF
-	-	TRBV25-1	TRBJ2-7	TGTGCCAGCAGTGAACGGGTACACTTACGCGAGCAGTACTTC	CASSERVHLREQYF
-	-	TRBV27	TRBJ2-6	TGTGCCAGCAGGAGCGGTTCTGGGGCCAACGTCCTGACTTTC	CASRSGSGANVLTF
TRBD1	few	TRBV6-6	TRBJ1-5	TGTGCCAGCAGAGGACAGGGCAACCAGCCCCAGCATTTT	CASRGQGNQPQHF
-	-	TRBV5-8	TRBJ1-3	TGTGCCAGCAGCTTGGGGGCGCCATTCTCTGGAAACACCATATATTTT	CASSLGAPFSGNTIYF
TRBD1	-	TRBV6-6	TRBJ1-6	TGTGCCAGCAGTTTCGGGACAGACAATTCACCCCTCCACTTT	CASSFGTDNSPLHF
-	-	TRBV5-1	TRBJ1-3	TGCGCCAGCAGCTTGGCCCTCAGATCTGGAAACACCATATATTTT	CASSLALRSGNTIYF
TRBD1	-	TRBV6-5	TRBJ1-1	TGTGCCAGCAGATACCTCGACAGGGAAAGAACTGAAGCTTTCTTT	CASRYLDRERTEAFF
TRBD2	-	TRBV5-4	TRBJ2-1	TGTGCCAGCAGCTTGGACCTAGCGGGGGCGGCCTCCAATGAGCAGTTCTTC	CASSLDLAGAASNEQFF
TRBD1	-	TRBV18	TRBJ2-1	TGTGCCAGCTCACCCCAAGCCGGGACAGGGCACAATGAGCAGTTCTTC	CASSPQAGTGHNEQFF
-	-	TRBV29-1	TRBJ1-5	TGCAGCGTTGAAAGTGGGGAGGATCAGCCCCAGCATTTT	CSVESGEDQPQHF
TRBD1	-	TRBV2	TRBJ2-5	TGTGCCAGCACAAGCCGGACAGGGCGGGCCGAGACCCAGTACTTC	CASTSRTGRAETQYF
-	-	TRBV2	TRBJ1-2	TGTGCCAGGTCAAGGTGGTCAAACGGGGTCGAGAATGGCTACACCTTC	CARSRWSNGVENGYTF
-	-	TRBV2	TRBJ1-2	TGTGCCAGCAGAGGGGCCAGTACGTGGGGCTACACCTTC	CASRGASTWGYTF
TRBD1	few	TRBV28	TRBJ2-6	TGTGCCAGCAGTCTCTTACAGGGACAGGGCCCCGTCCTGACTTTC	CASSLLQGQGPVLTF
-	-	TRBV9	TRBJ2-3	TGTGCCAGCAAGTCGGGGAAACGGCAGTATTTT	CASKSGKRQYF
TRBD1	-	TRBV5-1	TRBJ2-1	TGCGCCAGCACCTTTAGATTTTGGGACAGGGGTAGGGAGCAGTTCTTC	CASTFRFWDRGREQFF
TRBD1	-	TRBV11-2	TRBJ1-1	TGTGCCAGCAGCTTAGATGAGGGTGACAGGGCGGAAGCTTTCTTT	CASSLDEGDRAEAFF
-	-	TRBV29-1	TRBJ1-5	TGCAGCGTTTCGGGAAGGGAATGCGTAGGAATAGGCAATCAGCCCCAGCATTTT	CSVSGRECVGIGNQPQHF
TRBD1	-	TRBV19	TRBJ2-7	TGTGCCAGTAGTCGGGTAGCCCTCGACAGGGGTTATTGGGAGCAGTACTTC	CASSRVALDRGYWEQYF
-	-	TRBV29-1	TRBJ1-1	TGCAGCGTTGAGGGCGGGTGGTACGGGAACACTGAAGCTTTCTTT	CSVEGGWYGNTEAFF
TRBD1	-	TRBV5-1	TRBJ1-4	TGCGCCAGCAGCTTGGAGGGGACAGATATAAATGAAAAACTGTTTTTT	CASSLEGTDINEKLFF
TRBD1	-	TRBV6-5	TRBJ1-5	TGTGCCAGCAGTTCGAAGACAGGGCATCAGCCCCAGCATTTT	CASSSKTGHQPQHF
-	-	TRBV4-2	TRBJ2-2	TGTGCCAGCAGCCAAGAAACGGCTAGCCTGAACACCGGGGAGCTGTTTTTT	CASSQETASLNTGELFF
-	-	TRBV28	TRBJ1-2	TGTGCCAGCAGTGACAGGATCCATGGCTACACCTTC	CASSDRIHGYTF
TRBD1	-	TRBV5-1	TRBJ1-6	TGCGCCAGCAGCTTCGGCAGGGGGCTGTCACCCCTCCACTTT	CASSFGRGLSPLHF
-	-	TRBV19	TRBJ2-1	TGTGCCAGTAGTGAGTTTAACTCCTACAATGAGCAGTTCTTC	CASSEFNSYNEQFF
-	-	TRBV6-6	TRBJ1-1	TGTGCCAGCAGTTACTCAGACAGAGACACTGAAGCTTTCTTT	CASSYSDRDTEAFF
TRBD2	-	TRBV11-1	TRBJ2-7	TGTGCCAGCAGCCCCGCCCTTGTTCGGGGAGGGTACACCTACGAGCAGTACTTC	CASSPALVRGGYTYEQYF
-	-	TRBV25-1	TRBJ1-6	TGTGCCAGCAGTGAATACGGGGGTATAGGTTCACCCCTCCACTTT	CASSEYGGIGSPLHF
-	-	TRBV18	TRBJ1-2	TGTGCCAGCTCACCTCTAGGCTTGCAGGGAAGTAGTGGCTACACCTTC	CASSPLGLQGSSGYTF